Below are 13 T cell receptor beta chains sequenced from a single sample in a study of T cells in localized non-small cell lung cancer. Sequenced by immunoSEQ multiplex PCR; TCRdb stores in-frame clones only, minus some. The data show about 48,000 clones, with roughly 77% seen just once and less than 20% held by the top ten. The material was peripheral blood, obtained before any cancer treatment. The receptors come from a man aged 35 to 69 with stage I squamous cell lung carcinoma.

This clone has a single count. This rearrangement joins TRBV30 to TRBJ2-7; D not resolved. Trimming left V 7 bases short and J 3 bases short, with 16 bases between. CDR1 and CDR2 from the germline V gene are GTSNPN and SVGIG (reference sequence). CDR3 length: 13 amino acids. Here the CDR3 reads CALKRLVGYEQYF. The CDR3, as DNA: TGTGCCTTGAAGCGTCTAGTCGGCTACGAGCAGTACTTC.

The rearrangement uses TRBV7-8 and TRBJ2-5; D remains ambiguous. Germline loops: CDR1 SGHVS, CDR2 FQNEAQ. Trimming took off 5 bases at V and 6 bases at J, with 4 bases between the two ends. The CDR3 has 10 residues. CDR3 DNA sequence: TGTGCCAGCAGCCGCCAGACCCAGTACTTC. Translating it yields CASSRQTQYF.

This chain links TRBV11-3 with TRBJ2-1; D remains ambiguous. The germline V gene has CDR1 SGHNT and CDR2 YENEEA. V lost 0 bases, J lost 5 bases, and 8 bases lay in between. The CDR3 spans 14 residues. DNA of the CDR3: TGTGCCAGCAGCTTAGAGGGGTCGAACAATGAGCAGTTCTTC. Amino acids: CASSLEGSNNEQFF.

The chain employs TRBV7-6 and TRBJ2-7, with TRBD1 identical over 10 bases. The ends lost 6 bases at V and 5 bases at J; junction bases unmatched: 7. Germline CDR1 is SGHVS and CDR2 is FNYEAQ. The CDR3 totals 14 residues. CDR3: CASRMGQGINEQYF. CDR3 in DNA: TGTGCCAGCAGAATGGGACAGGGGATCAACGAGCAGTACTTC. The whole variable domain, filled in from reference TRBV7-6 and TRBJ2-7, reads GAGVSQSPRYKVTKRGQDVALRCDPISGHVSLYWYRQALGQGPEFLTYFNYEAQQDKSGLPNDRFSAERPEGSISTLTIQRTEQRDSAMYRCASRMGQGINEQYFGPGTRLTVT.

This sequence joins TRBV7-3 and TRBJ2-5; tentative D call: TRBD2 (6 bases). Trimming pared 5 bases from V and 2 bases from J, leaving 21 bases between. Germline loops: CDR1 SGHTA, CDR2 FQGTGA. The CDR3 is 17 residues long. The CDR3 nucleotides are TGTGCCAGCAGCCCCAGCCCGGGACTTGGGGGGCAAGAGACCCAGTACTTC. Translation gives CASSPSPGLGGQETQYF.

The V call is TRBV10-2, the J call TRBJ2-1; the match to TRBD2 covers 9 bases. Germline values: CDR1 WSHSY, CDR2 SAAADI. The CDR3 sequence is 15 residues long. The V segment lost 1 base and the J segment 5 bases; nucleotides outside the gene matches: 3. The CDR3 spells CASSEWASGDNEQFF. The CDR3 DNA reads as TGCGCCAGCAGTGAGTGGGCTAGCGGGGACAATGAGCAGTTCTTC.

The chain has TRBV2 and TRBJ1-4; possible D gene TRBD1, 5 bases. Germline V CDR1 and CDR2: SNHLY, FYNNEI. Trimming removed 3 bases from V and 8 bases from J, with 13 bases in between. The CDR3 loop spans 14 amino acids. The CDR3 is CASSERGRGEKLFF. CDR3 in DNA: TGTGCCAGCAGTGAGCGGGGTCGGGGGGAAAAACTGTTTTTT.

The chain links TRBV7-9 to TRBJ1-1; no definite D call. The CDR3 consists of 15 residues. Trimming took 2 bases from V and 0 from J, leaving 10 bases between them. Germline V lookup: CDR1 SEHNR, CDR2 FQNEAQ (reference sequence). The CDR3 DNA follows: TGTGCCAGCAGCTTAAATGCAGGTATGAACACTGAAGCTTTCTTT. Translation gives CASSLNAGMNTEAFF. Combining the CDR3 with reference TRBV7-9 and TRBJ1-1 gives the whole variable domain DTGVSQNPRHKITKRGQNVTFRCDPISEHNRLYWYRQTLGQGPEFLTYFQNEAQLEKSRLLSDRFSAERPKGSFSTLEIQRTEQGDSAMYLCASSLNAGMNTEAFFGQGTRLTVV.

This clone was seen only a few times. The genes are TRBV2 and TRBJ1-6; TRBD1 agrees at 7 bases. The CDR3 is 17 residues long. In germline, CDR1 is SNHLY, CDR2 FYNNEI. V was pared by 6 bases and J by 8 bases, with 16 bases of the junction left unmatched. The chain's CDR3 is CASSRSSGTVIHSPLHF. The CDR3 nucleotides are TGTGCCAGCAGCCGCAGCTCCGGGACAGTGATTCATTCACCCCTCCACTTT.

The J gene is TRBJ2-5, the V gene TRBV5-6, with 8 bases fitting TRBD1. The germline gives CDR1 SGHDT, CDR2 YYEEEE. J was trimmed by 5 bases and V by 6 bases; bases with no gene match: 15. The CDR3 length is 16 residues. In DNA form, the CDR3 reads TGTGCCAGCACCACCGTGATTGGACAGGGAAGTGAGACCCAGTACTTC. It codes for CASTTVIGQGSETQYF.

This clone was counted only a few times. The chain links TRBV25-1 to TRBJ2-7, with 8 bases aligning to TRBD1. This CDR3 is 13 amino acids long. V was clipped by 8 bases and J by 5 bases; unmatched bases: 8. The germline V gene has CDR1 MGHDK and CDR2 SYGVNS. CDR3 DNA sequence: TGTGCCAGCGGAAGGACAGGGCTGAACGAGCAGTACTTC. Its translation is CASGRTGLNEQYF.

This chain joins TRBV18 and TRBJ2-2; D call uncertain. Deletions cut 3 bases from V and 8 bases from J, with 7 bases between. CDR1 KGHSH and CDR2 LQKENI come from the germline V gene. CDR3 size: 12 residues. The CDR3 DNA reads as TGTGCCAGCTCACCGCTGAAAGGGGAGCTGTTTTTT. Translated: CASSPLKGELFF.

V gene TRBV7-2 combines with J gene TRBJ1-3; D is uncertain. Per germline, CDR1 SGHTA and CDR2 FQGNSA. V was trimmed by 8 bases and J by 0 bases, leaving 11 bases between them. This CDR3 region has 14 residues. In DNA form, the CDR3 reads TGTGCCAGCCGACCCACTTCCTCTGGAAACACCATATATTTT. Its translation: CASRPTSSGNTIYF.